This TCR beta chain is drawn from a study of T cells after yellow fever vaccination. UMIs and a universal primer site were added when TCR cDNA was made by 5'RACE template switching. TCRdb redid the calling of the 5' RACE reads with MiXCR, one entry per CDR3 protein. Of 600,000 to 750,000 distinct CDR3 sequences listed, 9% to 15% were seen once; the top ten hold 15%. Germline CDR1 is LNHNV and CDR2 is YYDKDF (reference sequence). CDR3 length equals 14 residues. The ends were cut back, 3 bases at V and 3 bases at J, with 11 bases in the middle. Notes on this clonotype: Its target is unknown.

Regarding the study as a whole: Most primary-vaccination clones reappeared after the booster (about 97% CD4, approximately 88% CD8).

The sequencing used PBMCs, collected on the day of the yellow fever booster vaccination. This clonotype was obtained from a man between 25 and 39 years old who received the YFV17D yellow fever vaccine. The chain joins TRBV15 to TRBJ2-5; either TRBD1 or TRBD2 may fit D (5 bases each). This CDR3 reads CATSRGPIKETQYF. The CDR3 region has the DNA TGTGCCACCAGCAGGGGACCCATTAAAGAGACCCAGTACTTC.